This is a list of T cell receptor beta chains from one sample in a study of CD4 T cell repertoires and nickel. From the RT-PCR reads, TCRdb called clonotypes with MiXCR, one entry per CDR3 protein. Among approximately 520 distinct CDR3 sequences listed, around 75% were seen once. The sequenced material came from CD4+ T cells from blood, not recorded whether cultured. The receptors were sampled from a human donor in a nickel allergy study, with or without nickel allergy (not recorded which). It is not recorded whether this sample comes from one donor or several. The CDR3 runs from the conserved cysteine through the conserved F or W. D genes are given only for firm matches. A row's size may be missing; if present it is once, few, many or a size class.

clone_size,d_call,v_call,j_call,cdr3_aa,cdr3_nt
.,TRBD1,TRBV20-1,TRBJ2-7,CSAPLSQGVYEQYF,TGCAGTGCCCCTCTTAGTCAGGGGGTCTACGAGCAGTACTTC
few,TRBD2,TRBV20-1,TRBJ2-7,CSAGLAGVGREQYF,TGCAGTGCGGGACTAGCGGGAGTTGGGCGCGAGCAGTACTTC
.,.,TRBV18,TRBJ2-7,CASSITDSYEQYF,TGTGCCAGCTCAATTACAGACTCCTACGAGCAGTACTTC
.,.,TRBV3-1,TRBJ2-1,CASSQGGGAAYNEQFF,TGTGCCAGCAGCCAAGGGGGCGGGGCGGCGTACAATGAGCAGTTCTTC
once,TRBD1,TRBV19,TRBJ2-7,CASRGTGTGTHEQYF,TGTGCCAGTAGAGGGACCGGGACAGGGACCCACGAGCAGTACTTC
.,.,TRBV20-1,TRBJ2-1,CSAIGGATYNEQFF,TGCAGTGCTATTGGGGGAGCCACCTACAATGAGCAGTTCTTC
.,.,TRBV28,TRBJ1-5,CASKRYSNQPQHF,TGTGCCAGCAAACGCTATAGCAATCAGCCCCAGCATTTT
.,.,TRBV12-3/TRBV12-4,TRBJ2-1,CASSLGRLNEQFF,TGTGCCAGCAGTTTGGGACGCCTCAATGAGCAGTTCTTC
few,TRBD2,TRBV20-1,TRBJ2-1,CSAQPGLAGLTGHNEQFF,TGCAGTGCCCAACCGGGACTAGCGGGATTAACGGGGCATAATGAGCAGTTCTTC
few,TRBD2,TRBV10-3,TRBJ2-5,CASRVAGQETQYF,TGTGCCAGCCGGGTAGCGGGCCAAGAGACCCAGTACTTC
.,.,TRBV24-1,TRBJ2-3,CATSLPGPPTDTQYF,TGTGCCACCAGTCTGCCGGGACCCCCCACAGATACGCAGTATTTT
once,.,TRBV5-1,TRBJ1-2,CASSGDTGNPGYGYTF,TGCGCCAGCAGCGGAGACACAGGGAATCCTGGCTATGGCTACACCTTC
.,TRBD1,TRBV12-3/TRBV12-4,TRBJ2-6,CASSPSRDRGSYSGANVLTF,TGTGCCAGCAGCCCAAGCAGGGACAGAGGATCCTACTCTGGGGCCAACGTCCTGACTTTC
.,.,TRBV6-6,TRBJ1-3,CASSYSSWGARTGNTIYF,TGTGCCAGCAGTTACTCGAGTTGGGGGGCTCGGACTGGAAACACCATATATTTT
.,TRBD1,TRBV5-1,TRBJ2-2,CASRMDRGRAGELFF,TGCGCCAGCAGAATGGACAGGGGGAGGGCCGGGGAGCTGTTTTTT
.,TRBD2,TRBV7-7,TRBJ2-1,CAIGLAGGNEQFF,TGTGCTATCGGACTAGCGGGAGGAAATGAGCAGTTCTTC
.,.,TRBV5-1,TRBJ1-5,CASSTGGSNQPQHF,TGCGCCAGCAGCACCGGAGGTAGCAATCAGCCCCAGCATTTT